These 13 T cell receptor beta chains share one sample of origin, sequenced in a study of blood T cells in healthy people across ages. PCR was performed a second time for about 6 to 12 cycles using a sample-barcoded 5' primer and a J-beta primer mix. TCRdb re-analysed the 5' RACE reads in MiXCR, keeping a single row per CDR3 protein. The sample contains 1.5 million to 2 million distinct CDR3 sequences, roughly 28% of which appear only once. Specimen: blood. The receptor set was obtained from a woman aged 25 to 45 in good health.

The table lists this clonotype with a few counts. The chain couples TRBV10-3 to TRBJ2-5, with D unclear. Germline CDR1 and CDR2: ENHRY and SYGVKD. The V end was cut by 3 bases, the J end by 11 bases, with 19 bases between. The CDR3 is made up of 14 amino acids. The CDR3 coding sequence is TGTGCCATCAGTGAAGGTCAGGATCATTACGGGCAGTACTTC. As protein: CAISEGQDHYGQYF.

There are a few counts of this clonotype. V usage is TRBV5-1 and J usage is TRBJ2-3; D not certain. Trimming pared 0 bases from V and 0 bases from J, leaving 11 bases between. The CDR3 loop spans 16 amino acids. CDR1 and CDR2 (germline): SGHRS, YFSETQ. This CDR3 reads CASSLDTSSSTDTQYF. In DNA, the CDR3 is TGCGCCAGCAGCTTGGATACCAGTTCTAGCACAGATACGCAGTATTTT.

The chain combines TRBV10-3 with TRBJ2-1, with D possibly TRBD2 on 6 matching bases. In germline, CDR1 is ENHRY, CDR2 SYGVKD. The CDR3 spans 18 residues. Trimming removed 1 base from V and 5 bases from J, with 21 bases in between. The DNA for the CDR3 is TGTGCCATCAGTGAGTTTTCTAGGACCGCCCCGGGGGACAATGAGCAGTTCTTC. Translated: CAISEFSRTAPGDNEQFF.

This clonotype was counted between two and nine times. V usage is TRBV4-1 and J usage is TRBJ2-7; 8 bases match TRBD1. The CDR3 extends over 16 amino acids. The V gene's germline CDR1 is MGHRA and CDR2 YSYEKL. After removal of 0 bases from V and 1 base from J, the junction contained 5 bases not matched to a gene. The chain's CDR3 is CASSQDQGQVSYEQYF. The CDR3 DNA reads as TGCGCCAGCAGCCAAGATCAGGGACAGGTTTCCTACGAGCAGTACTTC.

This chain links TRBV7-2 with TRBJ2-1; 7 bases match TRBD2. CDR3 length equals 14 residues. J lost 9 bases, V lost 3 bases, and 8 bases had no gene match. CDR1 is SGHTA, CDR2 FQGNSA, per germline. The CDR3 loop reads CASSFPGLVGEQFF. The CDR3, as DNA: TGTGCCAGCAGCTTCCCCGGACTAGTGGGTGAGCAGTTCTTC.

The gene calls are TRBV7-9 and TRBJ2-2; 8 nucleotides line up with TRBD2. CDR3 length equals 17 residues. Germline V CDR1 and CDR2: SEHNR, FQNEAQ (reference sequence). With V trimmed by 1 base and J by 2 bases, 6 bases remained unmatched. CDR3 sequence: CASSLGRLAINTGELFF. Here the CDR3 DNA reads TGTGCCAGCAGCTTAGGACGACTAGCGATAAACACCGGGGAGCTGTTTTTT.

The chain uses TRBV20-1 and TRBJ2-5; D may be TRBD2 (7 bases). The CDR3 is 15 amino acids. CDR1 and CDR2 from the germline V gene are DFQATT and SNEGSKA (reference sequence). Trimming took off 3 bases at V and 5 bases at J, with 19 bases between the two ends. The CDR3 is CSARRGQRGGETQYF. The DNA for the CDR3 is TGCAGTGCTAGGCGGGGGCAAAGAGGGGGGGAGACCCAGTACTTC.

The rearrangement joins TRBV7-2 to TRBJ1-1; 7 bases map to TRBD1. Germline-derived CDR1 and CDR2 are SGHTA and FQGNSA. V dropped 5 bases and J dropped 0; count of bases not matched to a gene: 6. The CDR3 has 15 amino acids. The DNA of the CDR3 is TGTGCCAGCAGCGGAGACAGGGCCATGAACACTGAAGCTTTCTTT. It codes for CASSGDRAMNTEAFF.

This clonotype was detected only a few times. The gene calls are TRBV20-1 and TRBJ1-2; D unclear. CDR1 and CDR2 (germline): DFQATT, SNEGSKA (reference sequence). The CDR3 runs to 12 residues. V was cut by 5 bases and J by 3 bases, with 10 bases left in between. DNA of the CDR3: TGCAGTGCTCCCCACGAAGACTATGGCTACACCTTC. Translated, it gives CSAPHEDYGYTF.

This clonotype was seen a few times. J is TRBJ2-4 and V is TRBV28; TRBD1 matches 12 bases. Germline V gene lookup returns CDR1 MDHEN and CDR2 SYDVKM. This CDR3 is built from 16 residues. After removal of 5 bases from V and 13 bases from J, the junction contained 15 bases not matched to a gene. The CDR3 nucleotides are TGTGCCAGCAGTCAACCTTATGGGACAGGGGGCTTCGGGCAGTACTTC. Translating gives CASSQPYGTGGFGQYF.

This clonotype was recorded at least ten times. This chain uses TRBV6-5 with TRBJ1-2; the D is unclear. Germline CDR1 reads MNHEY; CDR2 reads SVGAGI. V lost 6 bases and J lost 0, with 8 bases in between. CDR3 length: 13 residues. CDR3 amino acids: CASRTDSNYGYTF. The CDR3 region has the DNA TGTGCCAGCAGGACCGATTCTAACTATGGCTACACCTTC.

This clonotype showed up just a few times. The rearrangement joins TRBV5-1 to TRBJ2-7; D possibly corresponds to TRBD1 (5 bases). Trimming pared 5 bases from V and 2 bases from J, leaving 11 bases between. The CDR3 is 13 residues long. The germline V gene has CDR1 SGHRS and CDR2 YFSETQ. The CDR3 is CASRTETTYEQYF. The CDR3 bases are TGCGCCAGCAGGACAGAAACCACCTACGAGCAGTACTTC.

Notes on this clonotype: Since a much larger clone is just one base distant, this may be a read error. The chain employs TRBV5-1 and TRBJ2-3; TRBD2 agrees at 14 bases. CDR1 and CDR2 from the germline V gene are SGHRS and YFSETQ. This CDR3 is built from 18 residues. The CDR3 DNA follows: TGCGTCAGCAGCGTAGCTGGACTAGCGGGGGGTAGCACAGATACGCAGTATTTT. It is translated as CVSSVAGLAGGSTDTQYF.